This T cell receptor beta chain was identified in a study of blood T cell repertoires in COVID-19. Study-wide background: The United States, Italy and Spain provided the acute and convalescent COVID-19 samples.

This clone came up a few times. The sample contains more than one DNA sequence encoding this CDR3. The protocol was immunoSEQ multiplex PCR, while the TCRdb copy is restricted to in-frame clones and leaves out a portion. The table includes fewer than 400,000 clones, around 92% detected once. Clinical history as reported by participants underpinned cohort assignment. The CDR3 totals 16 residues. The J segment lost 2 bases and the V segment lost 4 bases, leaving 4 bases of the junction unmatched. Per germline, CDR1 SGHRS and CDR2 YFSETQ. The chain couples TRBV5-1 to TRBJ2-3; TRBD2 aligns across 13 bases. The receptor's source is a woman between 25 and 40 years old who had recovered from COVID-19. The specimen was PBMCs or T cells enriched from blood (not recorded which). This CDR3 reads CASSLGLAGVTDTQYF. In nucleotides, the CDR3 is TGCGCCAGCAGCCTTGGACTAGCGGGAGTCACAGATACGCAGTATTTT.